A selection of T cell receptor beta chains follows, all from one sample in a study of T cells expressing NK-cell markers. Reprocessing the 5' RACE reads, TCRdb reports a single entry for every CDR3 protein and omits DNA. Its listing shows about 150,000 distinct CDR3 sequences. Sample: blood T cells: a sorted CD56 or NKG2C T cell subset, CD4+ or CD8+ T cells, or bulk PBMC T cells (not recorded which). The receptors were sampled from a woman between 45 and 60 years old in good health. The CDR3 runs from the conserved cysteine through the conserved F or W. Each record gives: J gene, V gene, CDR3 protein.

>TRBJ2-5|TRBV5-1
CASSLPGDQETQYF
>TRBJ1-5|TRBV10-3
CAISETNSPPQHF
>TRBJ2-3|TRBV2
CASSDYAGVGTDTQYF
>TRBJ2-1|TRBV12-3/TRBV12-4
CASSSARSSYNEQFF
>TRBJ2-1|TRBV7-9
CASRGLAVSNEQFF
>TRBJ2-1|TRBV4-1
CASSQVWGRYNEQFF
>TRBJ2-1|TRBV6-5
CASLGLAGVAGNEQFF
>TRBJ2-3|TRBV6-5
CASSSLGLGIGDTQYF
>TRBJ2-7|TRBV27
CASRDDQGELYEQYF
>TRBJ2-5|TRBV7-3
CASSLGQREGHETQYF
>TRBJ2-5|TRBV4-1
CASSQEGLQVLETQYF
>TRBJ2-5|TRBV7-9
CASSLSSGFYIETQYF
>TRBJ2-2|TRBV9
CASSVTVGQPNTGELFF
>TRBJ2-1|TRBV5-6
CASSVAGDIDEQFF
>TRBJ2-1|TRBV11-3
CASSQGLAGGEKNNEQFF
>TRBJ2-2|TRBV10-3
CAISGAAGTGNTGELFF
>TRBJ1-2|TRBV29-1
CSVLDAVGYTF
>TRBJ1-2|TRBV5-1
CASSPGSLEGHYGYTF
>TRBJ1-4|TRBV12-3/TRBV12-4
CASGYNEKLFF
>TRBJ1-1|TRBV27
CASSEYRGVNTEAFF
>TRBJ2-5|TRBV7-8
CASSLRGHLTGGETQYF
>TRBJ2-1|TRBV6-1
CASSEFPAGGPGEQFF
>TRBJ2-1|TRBV4-2
CASSPEREGYNEQFF
>TRBJ2-5|TRBV7-9
CASSTRVQETQYF
>TRBJ2-7|TRBV29-1
CSVGSMPGTELYEQYF
>TRBJ2-1|TRBV5-1
CASLWREGSANEQFF
>TRBJ2-7|TRBV27
CASSLGTSGTEQYF
>TRBJ2-1|TRBV15
CATSRNALAGVGHEQFF
>TRBJ2-1|TRBV7-9
CATIIGRPADEQFF
>TRBJ2-3|TRBV12-3/TRBV12-4
CASSFRGLADTQYF
>TRBJ2-5|TRBV7-9
CASSQQHGTSGRASETQYF
>TRBJ2-1|TRBV29-1
CSVSGSSYNEQFF
>TRBJ2-1|TRBV14
CASSPKTRLDNEQFF
>TRBJ2-6|TRBV20-1
CSARGLGGGANVLTF
>TRBJ2-2|TRBV6-5
CASSYRTGGELFF
>TRBJ1-1|TRBV7-2
CASSFGLSTRAEAFF
>TRBJ2-1|TRBV20-1
CSARDRGGLYNEQFF
>TRBJ2-5|TRBV10-3
CAISEGLSLGETQYF
>TRBJ1-1|TRBV12-3/TRBV12-4
CAIRAQMNTEAFF
>TRBJ2-1|TRBV7-8
CASSLGSRWGREQFF
>TRBJ2-5|TRBV11-3
CASSLEVASQETQYF
>TRBJ2-1|TRBV7-8
CASTGGWSPNEQFF
>TRBJ2-5|TRBV4-1
CASSQEGGTSGAVQETQYF
>TRBJ1-4|TRBV7-8
CASSFTGGSEKLFF
>TRBJ2-2|TRBV7-9
CASSLGGAGARRDTGELFF
>TRBJ2-1|TRBV20-1
CSAREGVAASSYNEQFF
>TRBJ2-2|TRBV5-1
CASSPEGSGSAGELFF
>TRBJ2-7|TRBV12-5
CASGLQGVSSYEQYF
>TRBJ2-1|TRBV5-5
CASSSTSRSSYNEQFF
>TRBJ1-1|TRBV7-9
CASSTIQGWMNTEAFF
>TRBJ2-1|TRBV5-1
CASRAWGSGGNEQFF
>TRBJ1-4|TRBV20-1
CSAREYGLDEKLFF
>TRBJ2-1|TRBV4-1
CASSQDSGLGNEQFF
>TRBJ2-5|TRBV15
CATSRELDRGETQYF
>TRBJ2-1|TRBV4-1
CASSQGLEGNEQFF
>TRBJ1-3|TRBV12-3/TRBV12-4
CASSPTGTGGGNTIYF
>TRBJ2-7|TRBV4-1
CASSQGAGIYVEQYF
>TRBJ2-1|TRBV20-1
CSARVGTRGEQFF
>TRBJ2-1|TRBV4-1
CATQGPHNEQFF
>TRBJ2-3|TRBV12-3/TRBV12-4
CASSRHGTDTQYF